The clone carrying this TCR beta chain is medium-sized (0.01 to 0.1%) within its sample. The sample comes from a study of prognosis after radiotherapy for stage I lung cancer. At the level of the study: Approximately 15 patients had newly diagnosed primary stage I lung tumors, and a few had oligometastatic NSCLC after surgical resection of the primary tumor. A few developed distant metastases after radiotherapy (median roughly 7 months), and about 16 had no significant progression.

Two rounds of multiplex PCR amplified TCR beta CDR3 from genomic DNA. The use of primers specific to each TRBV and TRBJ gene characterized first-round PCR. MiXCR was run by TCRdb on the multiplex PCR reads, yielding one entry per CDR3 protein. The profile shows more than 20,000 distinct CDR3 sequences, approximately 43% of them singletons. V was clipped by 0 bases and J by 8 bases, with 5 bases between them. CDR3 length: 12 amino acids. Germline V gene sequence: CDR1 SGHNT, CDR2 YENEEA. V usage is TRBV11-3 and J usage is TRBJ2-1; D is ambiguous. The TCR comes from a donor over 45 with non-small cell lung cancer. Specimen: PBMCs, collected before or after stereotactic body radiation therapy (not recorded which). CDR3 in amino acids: CASSLDHDEQFF. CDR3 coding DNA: TGTGCCAGCAGCTTAGATCACGATGAGCAGTTCTTC.